The clone carrying this T cell receptor beta chain was detected only a few times. CDR3 size: 13 residues. V was trimmed by 4 bases and J by 15 bases, leaving 20 bases between them. CDR1 and CDR2 (germline): LGHDT, YNNKEL (reference sequence). This sample is drawn from a study of T-cell memory formation after mild COVID-19. TCRdb reprocessed the 5' RACE reads via MiXCR and lists one record per CDR3 protein. The sample lists about 350,000 distinct CDR3 sequences; roughly 15% were seen once. The chain uses TRBV3-1 and TRBJ2-3, with D hard to call. Sequences were obtained from PBMCs or a T cell subset sorted from them (not recorded which). The receptor was derived from a young man who had mild COVID-19 (a few samples of this study predate the infection). Cell type and time point are not known. CDR3 sequence: CASSPTRAGVCYF. The CDR3 nucleotides are TGTGCCAGCAGCCCTACCCGGGCCGGAGTGTGCTATTTT.